Listed here is a single T cell receptor beta chain. Trimming removed 0 bases at V and 2 bases at J, with 8 bases between. This CDR3 is 15 amino acids long. Germline CDR1 is LGHDT and CDR2 is YNNKEL (reference sequence). This record belongs to a study of blood T cell repertoires in COVID-19. For the study at large: Spain, Italy and the United States supplied samples that represented acute and convalescent COVID-19. The analysed material was cDNA or gDNA that came from T cells, B-cell-depleted T cells, or PBMCs.

Authors' analysis steps: Estimation of nucleated cell counts relied on the amplification of reference gene primers. The method was immunoSEQ multiplex PCR; TCRdb's version includes in-frame clones alone and lacks a portion of them. V, J and clone size are taken as reported in that table, and D and trimming were inferred from the DNA itself. This repertoire shows a few hundred thousand clones, 84% found once; its top ten account for around 3%. The chain employs TRBV3-1 (or the pseudogene TRBV3-2) and TRBJ2-1; D is possibly TRBD2 (6 bases). This sequence originates from a young woman who had recovered from COVID-19. Sequenced input: peripheral blood. CDR3 residues: CASSQDGRTYNEQFF. The CDR3 bases are TGTGCCAGCAGCCAAGACGGGAGAACCTACAATGAGCAGTTCTTC.